This TCR beta chain was retrieved from a study of control samples from healthy donors and cancer patients. CDR1 and CDR2 from the germline V gene are KGHSH and LQKENI. This CDR3 comprises 14 residues. V was clipped by 2 bases and J by 6 bases; unmatched bases: 5. The protocol was immunoSEQ multiplex PCR, while the TCRdb copy is restricted to in-frame clones and leaves out a portion. The sample carries roughly 170,000 clones, approximately 94% recorded once. Material for sequencing was blood. The J gene is TRBJ2-7, the V gene TRBV18, with TRBD1 identical over 9 bases. This TCR derives from a woman aged 18-29 years in good health. DNA of the CDR3: TGTGCCAGCTCACCAAGACAGGGGGAGGGCGAGCAGTACTTC. Residues: CASSPRQGEGEQYF.